The 20 T cell receptor beta chains reported below all come from one sample, sequenced in a study of T cells in Graves' hyperthyroidism and ophthalmopathy. It was RNA transcripts that yielded the amplified TCR beta CDR3 regions. Primed by the HTBI set, a first-round RT-PCR was run on the TCR CDR3. In TCRdb, the multiplex PCR reads were re-called with MiXCR into one record per CDR3 protein. Of about 380,000 distinct CDR3 sequences in the sample, 15% to 20% are singletons; the top ten hold less than 45%. The specimen was blood. These receptors were taken from a man younger than 35 with Graves' ophthalmopathy.

This clonotype has at least ten counts. The chain recombines TRBV12-3 or TRBV12-4 with TRBJ1-2; D gene unclear. CDR3 size: 15 residues. V shed 2 bases and J shed 6 bases, with 16 bases lying between them. The CDR3 loop is CASSLSRRLEHGYTF. The CDR3, as DNA: TGTGCCAGCAGTTTATCACGGAGATTGGAGCATGGCTACACCTTC.

This clonotype has only a few counts. J is TRBJ2-3 and V is TRBV24-1; 10 nucleotides match TRBD2. The J segment lost 1 base and the V segment lost 4 bases, leaving 19 bases of the junction unmatched. The CDR3 is made up of 21 amino acids. Germline V lookup: CDR1 KGHDR, CDR2 SFDVKD. This CDR3 is CATSDSTSGEAPGLRTDTQYF. CDR3 DNA: TGTGCCACCAGTGACAGTACTAGCGGGGAGGCCCCGGGGCTACGCACAGATACGCAGTATTTT.

This clonotype showed up many times. This chain links TRBV5-5 with TRBJ1-1; D uncertain. The CDR3 has 12 amino acids. Germline CDR1 reads SGHKS; CDR2 reads YYEKEE (reference sequence). V lost 0 bases and J lost 10, with 10 bases in between. As DNA, the CDR3 is TGTGCCAGCAGCTTGGAGGGAGGGCGAGCTTTCTTT. Translating gives CASSLEGGRAFF.

The table lists this clonotype with a few counts. The V and J genes are TRBV27 and TRBJ2-5; 8 bases map to TRBD2. With 7 bases clipped from V and 4 bases from J, the junction kept 20 bases outside the gene matches. This CDR3 contains 18 residues. The V gene's germline CDR1 is MNHEY and CDR2 SMNVEV (reference sequence). CDR3: CASTSFIAGKPPRETQYF. The CDR3 nucleotides read TGTGCCAGCACCTCCTTTATAGCGGGAAAGCCCCCCAGAGAGACCCAGTACTTC.

This clonotype has more than one count but fewer than ten. The rearrangement joins TRBV29-1 to TRBJ2-6; 8 bases agree with TRBD1. Germline CDR1 SQVTM, CDR2 ANQGSEA. CDR3 length: 17 residues. The trim removed 5 bases at V and 0 bases at J, leaving 9 bases unmatched. The CDR3 coding sequence is TGCAGCGTTACGGCAGGGGGCGAGATCTCTGGGGCCAACGTCCTGACTTTC. This codes for CSVTAGGEISGANVLTF.

The J gene is TRBJ1-4, the V gene TRBV25-1; D may be TRBD1 (5 bases). The CDR3 loop spans 14 amino acids. Trimming took 5 bases from V and 4 from J, leaving 11 bases between them. The germline V gene has CDR1 MGHDK and CDR2 SYGVNS. For the CDR3, the DNA is TGTGCCAGCAGTAGGGACGGATATAATGAAAAACTGTTTTTT. Translating it yields CASSRDGYNEKLFF.

This clonotype was recorded at least ten times. The V call is TRBV5-5, the J call TRBJ1-1, with D possibly matching TRBD1 (6 bases). Deletions cut 3 bases from V and 1 base from J, with 10 bases between. CDR1 is SGHKS, CDR2 YYEKEE, per germline (reference sequence). This CDR3 comprises 14 residues. This CDR3 is CASSSGHANTEAFF. For the CDR3, the DNA is TGTGCCAGCAGCTCGGGACACGCGAACACTGAAGCTTTCTTT. The complete variable domain, with remaining parts taken from reference TRBV5-5 and TRBJ1-1, reads DAGVTQSPTHLIKTRGQQVTLRCSPISGHKSVSWYQQVLGQGPQFIFQYYEKEERGRGNFPDRFSARQFPNYSSELNVNALLLGDSALYLCASSSGHANTEAFFGQGTRLTVV.

A remark on this clonotype: A much larger clonotype is one base distant, so this may be a read error. The chain recombines TRBV3-1 with TRBJ2-3; tentatively, D is TRBD2 (5 bases). The CDR3 spans 15 residues. Germline lookup yields CDR1 LGHDT and CDR2 YNNKEL (reference sequence). The CDR3 nucleotides are TGTACCAGCAGCGGCGGGCTAAATTACACAGATACGCAGTATTTT. Its translation: CTSSGGLNYTDTQYF.

This clonotype was seen repeatedly, ten times or more. Germline is not matched at one junction end, which may reflect a read error. V is TRBV29-1 and J is TRBJ1-2; 10 nucleotides align to TRBD1. CDR3 length: 13 amino acids. From germline, CDR1 is SQVTM and CDR2 ANQGSEA. For the CDR3, the DNA is TGCAGCGCTGAAGGGACAGGGGCGAATGGCTACACCTTC. It is translated as CSAEGTGANGYTF.

This clonotype has ten or more counts. The rearrangement uses TRBV28 and TRBJ2-1, with D possibly being TRBD2 (6 bases). The V and J ends lost 9 bases and 0 bases respectively, with 15 bases between them. The CDR3 is 15 amino acids. The germline CDR1 and CDR2 sequences are MDHEN and SYDVKM. The CDR3 sequence is CASFRGSSSYNEQFF. The CDR3 DNA sequence: TGTGCCAGTTTTCGGGGGTCCAGCTCCTACAATGAGCAGTTCTTC.

The sample holds many counts of this clonotype. The chain combines TRBV19 with TRBJ1-1, with unresolved D. V was clipped by 5 bases and J by 0 bases, with 10 bases between them. CDR1 and CDR2 (germline): LNHDA, SQIVND (reference sequence). The CDR3 contains 14 residues. The CDR3 loop is CASSSSGVNTEAFF. In DNA, the CDR3 is TGTGCCAGTAGTTCTAGCGGGGTGAACACTGAAGCTTTCTTT.

On this clonotype: A read error is possible here, since a much larger clone lies one base away. The chain's CDR3 is CASSPGPGATYGYTF. For the CDR3, the DNA is TGTGCCAGCAGTCCGGGACCGGGGGCAACCTATGGCTACACCTTC. The chain links TRBV12-3 or TRBV12-4 to TRBJ1-2; perhaps TRBD1 as D (6 bases). The germline V and J ends were trimmed by 5 bases and 4 bases, with 17 bases remaining between them. The CDR3 length is 15 residues.

This clonotype has ten or more counts. V is TRBV3-1 and J is TRBJ2-1, with 7 nucleotides matching TRBD1. This CDR3 comprises 16 residues. The V and J ends lost 2 bases and 8 bases, in that order; junction bases with no gene match: 12. The V gene's germline CDR1 is LGHDT and CDR2 YNNKEL (reference sequence). This CDR3 is CASSQRDTGVTDEQFF. The CDR3 DNA reads TGTGCCAGCAGCCAACGCGACACAGGGGTCACGGATGAGCAGTTCTTC.

This clonotype was found a few times. V usage is TRBV15 and J usage is TRBJ2-7; possibly TRBD1 for D (5 bases). Deletions cut 0 bases from V and 2 bases from J, with 11 bases between. CDR1 and CDR2 (germline): LNHNV, YYDKDF (reference sequence). The CDR3 consists of 15 residues. CDR3 amino acids: CATSREGVGPYEQYF. DNA for the CDR3: TGTGCCACCAGCAGAGAAGGGGTAGGTCCCTACGAGCAGTACTTC.

This chain connects TRBV20-1 to TRBJ1-1; 9 bases agree with TRBD1. The trim removed 3 bases at V and 3 bases at J, leaving 11 bases unmatched. Per germline, CDR1 DFQATT and CDR2 SNEGSKA (reference sequence). The CDR3 length is 16 residues. CDR3 sequence: CSARDFPGQGYTEAFF. For the CDR3, the DNA is TGCAGTGCTAGGGACTTCCCGGGACAGGGTTACACTGAAGCTTTCTTT.

At least ten counts were recorded for this clonotype. This chain links TRBV5-1 with TRBJ2-1; no clear D. V lost 1 base and J lost 10, with 18 bases in between. Germline CDR1 is SGHRS and CDR2 is YFSETQ. The CDR3 covers 15 residues. DNA of the CDR3: TGCGCCAGCAGCTTGCAAGGCCCGGAGTTTTACGAGCAGTTCTTC. Translating gives CASSLQGPEFYEQFF.

This clonotype showed up many times. The chain couples TRBV7-2 to TRBJ1-2, with D possibly TRBD1 on 6 matching bases. The CDR3 is 13 residues long. V gave up 5 bases and J gave up 4 bases, with 11 bases separating them. In germline, CDR1 is SGHTA, CDR2 FQGNSA. Written as DNA, the CDR3 is TGTGCCAGCAGCGGCGGCAGGGGCTATGGCTACACCTTC. It translates to CASSGGRGYGYTF. The full variable domain, its missing parts supplied by reference TRBV7-2 and TRBJ1-2, is GAGVSQSPSNKVTEKGKDVELRCDPISGHTALYWYRQSLGQGLEFLIYFQGNSAPDKSGLPSDRFSAERTGGSVSTLTIQRTQQEDSAVYLCASSGGRGYGYTFGSGTRLTVV.

This clonotype has a handful of counts. V usage is TRBV6-2 or TRBV6-3 and J usage is TRBJ1-3; D ambiguous. Germline CDR1 MNHEY, CDR2 SVGEGT. V was trimmed by 4 bases and J by 1 base, leaving 8 bases between them. The CDR3 length is 14 residues. Written as DNA, the CDR3 is TGTGCCAGCAGTTTTTCAGCTTCTGGAAACACCATATATTTT. Amino acid sequence: CASSFSASGNTIYF.

The CDR3 reads CAISGRQGDEKLFF. The CDR3 bases are TGTGCCATCAGTGGCCGGCAGGGTGATGAAAAACTGTTTTTT. This chain links TRBV10-3 with TRBJ1-4; a possible D gene is TRBD1 (5 bases). The CDR3 has 14 residues. CDR1 is ENHRY and CDR2 is SYGVKD in the germline V gene. The V end was cut by 4 bases, the J end by 6 bases, with 12 bases between.

Worth noting for this clonotype: A much larger clonotype is one base distant, so this may be a read error. The chain recombines TRBV6-5 with TRBJ2-3; D might be TRBD1 or TRBD2, each matching 5 bases. Germline V gene data show CDR1 as MNHEY and CDR2 as SVGAGI. The length of the CDR3 is 14 residues. Trimming took 0 bases from V and 2 from J, leaving 6 bases between them. CDR3 loop: CASSYSGDTDTQYF. Written as DNA, the CDR3 is TGTGCCAGCAGTTACTCGGGGGACACAGATACGCAGTATTTT.